This T cell receptor beta chain appears in the sequencing data of a study of T cell changes during pregnancy in multiple sclerosis. Sequencing used immunoSEQ multiplex PCR; TCRdb keeps in-frame clones, though not all of them. The data show almost 40,000 clones, with 90% to 95% seen just once and 0.65% to 0.85% held by the top ten. This clone was seen only once. V lost 6 bases and J lost 0; bases outside the gene matches: 4. CDR3 size: 14 residues. From germline, CDR1 is LNHNV and CDR2 YYDKDF (reference sequence). This chain links TRBV15 with TRBJ1-2, with 7 bases lining up with TRBD1. This sequence was found in a female donor in good health, enrolled as a control in a pregnancy study. Here the sequenced sample was CD4+ T cells from peripheral blood mononuclear cells, taken in the second trimester of pregnancy. For the CDR3, the DNA is TGTGCCACCAGTATTAGGGGGCCTAACTATGGCTACACCTTC. This encodes CATSIRGPNYGYTF. The full variable domain, in which reference TRBV15 and TRBJ1-2 provide the parts outside the CDR3, is DAMVIQNPRYQVTQFGKPVTLSCSQTLNHNVMYWYQQKSSQAPKLLFHYYDKDFNNEADTPDNFQSRRPNTSFCFLDIRSPGLGDTAMYLCATSIRGPNYGYTFGSGTRLTVV.